The T cell receptor beta chain described here comes from a study of cytomegalovirus exposure and HLA in healthy donors. This clone was observed many times. The target antigen is unknown. Study results and limitations: When a later analysis was performed, an Asian-associated ancestry cluster reportedly had fewer N-insertions than the approximately 680-donor mean. Productive status was seen about 87% or about 30% of the time for most TCR beta V segments in an earlier analysis. The likely origin of a cluster of highly shared sequence variants was a sequencing artifact.

This CDR3 comprises 18 residues. Germline trimming cut 4 bases from V and 3 bases from J; bases unmatched to any gene: 14. Germline loops: CDR1 LNHNV, CDR2 YYDKDF (reference sequence). The PCR was carried out with 60 Vbeta primers and 13 Jbeta primers. TCRdb's table, derived via immunoSEQ multiplex PCR, lists solely in-frame clones and lacks some. The sample carries around 130,000 clones, about 8.6% recorded once. The TCR sequence derives from a woman aged 40 to 50 in good health and CMV-seropositive. Material for sequencing was PBMCs. V is TRBV15 and J is TRBJ2-3; 9 bases map to TRBD2. The CDR3 reads CATSTPRIGGGATDTQYF. The CDR3 DNA is TGTGCCACCAGCACACCCCGGATTGGCGGGGGGGCAACAGATACGCAGTATTTT.